This entry features one T cell receptor (beta chain) sequence. The data were obtained in a study of blood T cell repertoires in COVID-19. The method was immunoSEQ multiplex PCR; TCRdb's version includes in-frame clones alone and lacks a portion of them. The sample lists approximately 230,000 clones, 70% to 90% occurring once. The trim removed 2 bases at V and 3 bases at J, leaving 2 bases unmatched. Germline loops: CDR1 SGHNT, CDR2 YYREEE (reference sequence). The CDR3 loop spans 13 amino acids. This rearrangement joins TRBV5-4 to TRBJ2-7, with TRBD1 identical over 7 bases. Sequencing was carried out using peripheral blood. The receptor was isolated from a man aged 18 to 30 with active or convalescent COVID-19. CDR3 coding DNA: TGTGCCAGCAGCTTAAACAGGGGCTACGAGCAGTACTTC. Its translation is CASSLNRGYEQYF.